These T cell receptor beta chains were read from a single sample in a study of T cell responses to AZD1222 COVID-19 vaccine. This table comes from immunoSEQ multiplex PCR, and its TCRdb copy is limited to in-frame clones, with some not included. In the table there are 90,000 to 150,000 clones, around nine tenths of which are singletons. The source material was peripheral blood, sampled on day 0 of AZD1222 vaccination. Receptors originate from an adult in good health. Both conserved end residues are part of each CDR3. Each record gives: V gene, D gene, clone size, J gene, CDR3 protein, CDR3 DNA. D genes are given only for firm matches. Clone sizes are given selectively: once, few, many, or a class where the clone is expanded.

v_call: TRBV10-3; d_call: TRBD2; clone_size: once; j_call: TRBJ2-5; cdr3_aa: CAISDPTSGGPRGETQYF; cdr3_nt: TGTGCCATCAGTGACCCGACTAGCGGGGGGCCTAGAGGGGAGACCCAGTACTTC
v_call: TRBV7-6; d_call: .; clone_size: once; j_call: TRBJ1-1; cdr3_aa: CASSPGVAGVGGNTEAFF; cdr3_nt: TGTGCCAGCAGCCCCGGGGTCGCAGGGGTAGGAGGAAACACTGAAGCTTTCTTT
v_call: TRBV2; d_call: TRBD2; clone_size: .; j_call: TRBJ2-7; cdr3_aa: CASRGTSGSPPHF; cdr3_nt: TGTGCCAGCAGGGGGACTAGCGGGAGTCCTCCGCACTTC
v_call: TRBV2; d_call: .; clone_size: .; j_call: TRBJ1-5; cdr3_aa: CASSEFMGGNQPQHF; cdr3_nt: TGTGCCAGCAGTGAGTTTATGGGGGGCAATCAGCCCCAGCATTTT
v_call: TRBV4-1; d_call: .; clone_size: .; j_call: TRBJ2-1; cdr3_aa: CASSQGRLASDNEQFF; cdr3_nt: TGCGCCAGCAGCCAAGGAAGGTTGGCTAGCGACAATGAGCAGTTCTTC
v_call: TRBV5-4; d_call: .; clone_size: .; j_call: TRBJ2-3; cdr3_aa: CASSWEAGADTQYF; cdr3_nt: TGTGCCAGCAGCTGGGAGGCGGGTGCAGATACGCAGTATTTT
v_call: TRBV5-5; d_call: TRBD1; clone_size: once; j_call: TRBJ1-2; cdr3_aa: CASSPAGTDYGYTF; cdr3_nt: TGTGCCAGCAGCCCGGCCGGGACAGACTATGGCTACACCTTC
v_call: TRBV6-5; d_call: .; clone_size: .; j_call: TRBJ2-5; cdr3_aa: CASSSNQARIQYF; cdr3_nt: TGTGCCAGCAGTTCCAACCAGGCCCGGATCCAGTACTTC
v_call: TRBV7-2; d_call: TRBD1; clone_size: .; j_call: TRBJ1-3; cdr3_aa: CASSRGQASSGNTIYF; cdr3_nt: TGTGCCAGCAGCCGGGGACAGGCGAGCTCTGGAAACACCATATATTTT
v_call: TRBV7-9; d_call: TRBD1; clone_size: .; j_call: TRBJ1-5; cdr3_aa: CASSSTAGGQPQHF; cdr3_nt: TGTGCCAGCAGCTCGACGGCAGGGGGTCAGCCCCAGCATTTT
v_call: TRBV27; d_call: .; clone_size: .; j_call: TRBJ1-2; cdr3_aa: CASSFKGVDGYTF; cdr3_nt: TGTGCCAGCAGTTTTAAGGGGGTAGATGGCTACACCTTC
v_call: TRBV9; d_call: .; clone_size: .; j_call: TRBJ2-3; cdr3_aa: CASSDRVLARPTDTQYF; cdr3_nt: TGTGCCAGCAGCGACCGGGTCCTAGCGCGCCCCACAGATACGCAGTATTTT
v_call: TRBV2; d_call: .; clone_size: .; j_call: TRBJ1-6; cdr3_aa: CASSEQGPRSPLHF; cdr3_nt: TGTGCCAGCAGTGAACAGGGGCCTCGGTCACCCCTCCACTTT
v_call: TRBV19; d_call: .; clone_size: .; j_call: TRBJ2-7; cdr3_aa: CASSIIGVSSYEQYF; cdr3_nt: TGTGCCAGTAGTATTATCGGGGTATCGTCCTACGAGCAGTACTTC
v_call: TRBV3-1/TRBV3-2; d_call: .; clone_size: .; j_call: TRBJ2-2; cdr3_aa: CASSQVATGELFF; cdr3_nt: TGTGCCAGCAGCCAAGTCGCCACCGGGGAGCTGTTTTTT
v_call: TRBV29-1; d_call: TRBD1; clone_size: .; j_call: TRBJ1-1; cdr3_aa: CSATRTGIGVGAFF; cdr3_nt: TGCAGCGCAACCCGGACAGGGATCGGGGTGGGAGCTTTCTTT
v_call: TRBV15; d_call: .; clone_size: .; j_call: TRBJ1-2; cdr3_aa: CATSVDSAMYYGYTF; cdr3_nt: TGTGCCACCAGCGTTGACAGCGCCATGTATTATGGCTACACCTTC
v_call: TRBV12-2; d_call: .; clone_size: .; j_call: TRBJ2-2; cdr3_aa: CASRSITGELFF; cdr3_nt: TGTGCAAGTCGGAGCATTACCGGGGAGCTGTTTTTT
v_call: TRBV6-5; d_call: TRBD1; clone_size: .; j_call: TRBJ1-4; cdr3_aa: CASSYSNRGYEKLFF; cdr3_nt: TGTGCCAGCAGTTACTCGAACAGGGGATACGAAAAACTGTTTTTT
v_call: TRBV19; d_call: .; clone_size: .; j_call: TRBJ1-2; cdr3_aa: CASTPRGSYYGYTF; cdr3_nt: TGTGCCAGTACCCCGAGGGGGAGTTACTATGGCTACACCTTC
v_call: TRBV6-5; d_call: .; clone_size: .; j_call: TRBJ1-2; cdr3_aa: CASSLDRARGYGYTF; cdr3_nt: TGTGCCAGCAGTCTCGACAGAGCCCGGGGATATGGCTACACCTTC
v_call: TRBV12-3/TRBV12-4; d_call: .; clone_size: .; j_call: TRBJ1-1; cdr3_aa: CASSLAQFMGAFF; cdr3_nt: TGTGCCAGCAGTTTAGCGCAATTCATGGGCGCTTTCTTT
v_call: TRBV29-1; d_call: .; clone_size: .; j_call: TRBJ2-5; cdr3_aa: CSVVGGVGETQYF; cdr3_nt: TGCAGCGTTGTTGGGGGAGTAGGAGAGACCCAGTACTTC
v_call: TRBV6-5; d_call: .; clone_size: .; j_call: TRBJ1-1; cdr3_aa: CASSYGGNTEAFF; cdr3_nt: TGTGCCAGCAGTTACGGGGGGAACACTGAAGCTTTCTTT
v_call: TRBV12-3/TRBV12-4; d_call: .; clone_size: .; j_call: TRBJ1-5; cdr3_aa: CASSLSGGQPQHF; cdr3_nt: TGTGCCAGCAGTTTATCGGGGGGGCAGCCCCAGCATTTT
v_call: TRBV19; d_call: .; clone_size: .; j_call: TRBJ2-7; cdr3_aa: CASSITLVGAYYEQYF; cdr3_nt: TGTGCCAGTAGTATCACCCTGGTCGGGGCGTACTACGAGCAGTACTTC
v_call: TRBV5-1; d_call: .; clone_size: .; j_call: TRBJ2-7; cdr3_aa: CASSTYREGDEQYF; cdr3_nt: TGCGCCAGCAGCACCTACAGGGAAGGGGACGAGCAGTACTTC
v_call: TRBV29-1; d_call: .; clone_size: .; j_call: TRBJ2-5; cdr3_aa: CSVEDLGGETQYF; cdr3_nt: TGCAGCGTTGAAGATCTGGGGGGCGAGACCCAGTACTTC
v_call: TRBV11-1; d_call: .; clone_size: .; j_call: TRBJ1-1; cdr3_aa: CASSFRGENTEAFF; cdr3_nt: TGTGCCAGCAGCTTCAGGGGTGAGAACACTGAAGCTTTCTTT
v_call: TRBV29-1; d_call: TRBD2; clone_size: .; j_call: TRBJ2-7; cdr3_aa: CSVAGTSAQNYEQYF; cdr3_nt: TGCAGCGTGGCCGGGACTAGCGCTCAGAACTACGAGCAGTACTTC
v_call: TRBV19; d_call: .; clone_size: .; j_call: TRBJ2-7; cdr3_aa: CASSIQSGEQYF; cdr3_nt: TGTGCCAGTAGTATTCAGTCTGGCGAGCAGTACTTC
v_call: TRBV18; d_call: TRBD2; clone_size: .; j_call: TRBJ2-1; cdr3_aa: CASSPLGAGAGNEQFF; cdr3_nt: TGTGCCAGCTCACCGCTCGGAGCGGGAGCTGGCAATGAGCAGTTCTTC
v_call: TRBV28; d_call: .; clone_size: .; j_call: TRBJ1-3; cdr3_aa: CASRNSGNTIYF; cdr3_nt: TGTGCCAGCAGAAACTCTGGAAACACCATATATTTT
v_call: TRBV5-1; d_call: .; clone_size: .; j_call: TRBJ2-2; cdr3_aa: CASGTLGGDTGELFF; cdr3_nt: TGCGCCAGCGGAACCCTCGGAGGAGACACCGGGGAGCTGTTTTTT
v_call: TRBV30; d_call: .; clone_size: .; j_call: TRBJ1-2; cdr3_aa: CAWSGVGELVYTF; cdr3_nt: TGTGCCTGGAGCGGAGTAGGGGAACTTGTATACACCTTC
v_call: TRBV7-3; d_call: .; clone_size: .; j_call: TRBJ2-5; cdr3_aa: CASSLTTTAQETQYF; cdr3_nt: TGTGCCAGCAGCTTAACTACGACTGCTCAAGAGACCCAGTACTTC
v_call: TRBV19; d_call: .; clone_size: .; j_call: TRBJ1-5; cdr3_aa: CASSIAPWGNQPQHF; cdr3_nt: TGTGCCAGTAGTATAGCTCCCTGGGGCAATCAGCCCCAGCATTTT
v_call: TRBV30; d_call: .; clone_size: once; j_call: TRBJ2-1; cdr3_aa: CAWSQTGANSYNEQFF; cdr3_nt: TGTGCCTGGAGCCAAACAGGAGCTAATTCCTACAATGAGCAGTTCTTC
v_call: TRBV4-2; d_call: TRBD2; clone_size: .; j_call: TRBJ2-1; cdr3_aa: CASSQDPGSGGNEQFF; cdr3_nt: TGTGCCAGCAGCCAAGATCCGGGGAGCGGGGGCAATGAGCAGTTCTTC
v_call: TRBV7-6; d_call: .; clone_size: .; j_call: TRBJ2-2; cdr3_aa: CASSHMATNTGELFF; cdr3_nt: TGTGCCAGCAGTCATATGGCGACGAACACCGGGGAGCTGTTTTTT
v_call: TRBV28; d_call: TRBD1; clone_size: .; j_call: TRBJ1-4; cdr3_aa: CASNRGNEKLFF; cdr3_nt: TGTGCCAGCAACAGGGGTAATGAAAAACTGTTTTTT
v_call: TRBV6-5; d_call: .; clone_size: .; j_call: TRBJ1-1; cdr3_aa: CASSYDFGGISTEAFF; cdr3_nt: TGTGCCAGCAGTTACGATTTCGGGGGGATTAGCACTGAAGCTTTCTTT